The present entry profiles one T cell receptor (beta chain) with its context. The antigen is unknown. The sample is drawn from a study of T cells expressing NK-cell markers. The wider study: The study drew TCR beta repertoires from sorted CD3+CD56+NKG2C+, CD3+CD56+NKG2C- and CD3+CD56-NKG2C+ T cells. The eight sequenced donors comprised seven who were HCMV-seropositive and one who was seronegative.

Synthesis of TCR beta cDNA relied on 5'RACE template switching carrying UMIs. TCRdb reprocessed the 5' RACE reads and stores each CDR3 protein as one record, lacking DNA. Reported are about half a million distinct CDR3 sequences; the ten largest clones contain over 1.1%. Findings and caveats of the study: Dominant NKG2C+ clonotypes made up about 1.0-8% of CD8+ T cells in roughly six donors.

The sample taken for sequencing was blood T cells: a sorted CD56 or NKG2C T cell subset, CD4+ or CD8+ T cells, or bulk PBMC T cells (not recorded which). The source of this sequence is a woman aged 45-60 years in good health.

The CDR3 loop is CAISYSGGEQFF. The chain links TRBV10-3 to TRBJ2-1; absent DNA, TCRdb's TRBD2 call cannot be checked. Germline values: CDR1 ENHRY, CDR2 SYGVKD. CDR3 length: 12 amino acids.